A single sample is the source of the 25 T cell receptor beta chains below, sequenced in a study of cytomegalovirus exposure and HLA in healthy donors (TCRdb year 2017). The library came from the immunoSEQ multiplex PCR assay. A mixture of 60 forward primers for TCR Vbeta segments and 13 reverse primers for TCR Jbeta segments was used in the multiplex PCR. This immuneACCESS table, as held by TCRdb, lists in-frame sequences with V and J called but not all clones. Of the missing ones, under half trace to an unresolved V gene in checked studies; the others have no known cause. This sample has 95,000 to 150,000 clones in its table, and roughly 66% of those were observed once. Approximately 1.5% of the sample is held by the ten biggest clonotypes. The sequenced sample was PBMCs. These receptors were taken from a man between 18 and 35 years old in good health and CMV-seronegative.

The rearrangement uses TRBV19 and TRBJ1-2; the D gene is possibly TRBD1 (5 bases). CDR1 and CDR2 from the germline V gene are LNHDA and SQIVND (reference sequence). Trimming left V 0 bases short and J 8 bases short, with 10 bases between. CDR3 length equals 13 residues. The CDR3 loop is CASSIERRGGYTF. Here the CDR3 DNA reads TGTGCCAGTAGTATAGAGAGGAGGGGCGGCTACACCTTC.

This clone has only a few counts. As DNA, the CDR3 is TGTGCCAGCAGTTACAAGAGTCCAGGGGACCAAGAGACCCAGTACTTC. This sequence encodes CASSYKSPGDQETQYF. The genes are TRBV6-5 and TRBJ2-5, with D perhaps matching TRBD1 (6 bases). Germline V gene data show CDR1 as MNHEY and CDR2 as SVGAGI. V was trimmed by 2 bases and J by 0 bases, leaving 13 bases between them. This CDR3 contains 16 residues.

A few counts support this clone. The chain uses TRBV7-2 and TRBJ2-1; 9 bases agree with TRBD2. The germline V gene encodes CDR1 SGHTA and CDR2 FQGNSA. V lost 4 bases to trimming and J lost 4 bases; unmatched junction nucleotides: 17. This CDR3 region has 19 residues. In nucleotides, the CDR3 is TGTGCCAGCAGCTCCGGTAATATAGCGGGAGTTAAAGGGTACAATGAGCAGTTCTTC. Protein sequence: CASSSGNIAGVKGYNEQFF.

The CDR3 sequence is CASSPVVGQVGNTIYF. In DNA form, the CDR3 reads TGTGCCAGCAGCCCGGTGGTAGGCCAGGTTGGAAACACCATATATTTT. This chain connects TRBV9 to TRBJ1-3; no definite D call. CDR3 size: 16 residues. Germline-derived CDR1 and CDR2 are SGDLS and YYNGEE. V lost 4 bases to trimming and J lost 3 bases, with 17 bases between them.

This rearrangement joins TRBV30 to TRBJ2-7; the match to TRBD1 covers 9 bases. J gave up 6 bases and V 1 base, and 7 bases lay outside the gene matches. Germline V lookup: CDR1 GTSNPN, CDR2 SVGIG (reference sequence). The CDR3 extends over 14 amino acids. This CDR3 is CAWSALRQGVEQYF. CDR3 nucleotides: TGTGCCTGGAGTGCGTTGAGACAGGGGGTCGAGCAGTACTTC.

V is TRBV2 and J is TRBJ2-5, with 9 bases lining up with TRBD1. The CDR3 has 16 amino acids. The germline V gene has CDR1 SNHLY and CDR2 FYNNEI. Trimming removed 6 bases from V and 7 bases from J; junction bases left unmatched: 15. The CDR3 is CASRMDRGAFRVTQYF. The CDR3 nucleotides are TGTGCCAGCAGAATGGACAGGGGCGCGTTTAGGGTGACCCAGTACTTC.

This clone was observed a few times. J is TRBJ2-1 and V is TRBV9; D perhaps matches TRBD2 (5 bases). The ends were cut back, 0 bases at V and 8 bases at J, with 24 bases in the middle. The CDR3 runs 18 residues. The V gene's germline CDR1 is SGDLS and CDR2 YYNGEE. This CDR3 is CASSVATRGGYEYDEQFF. In nucleotides, the CDR3 is TGTGCCAGCAGCGTAGCTACCCGGGGTGGGTATGAATACGATGAGCAGTTCTTC.

The chain has TRBV5-6 and TRBJ2-1; 12 bases align to TRBD2. CDR1 is SGHDT, CDR2 YYEEEE, per germline. There are 15 residues in the CDR3. The junction had 8 bases not matched to a gene; V was cut back by 4 bases and J by 9 bases. The CDR3 nucleotides are TGTGCCAGCAGCACTCTGACTAGCGGGAGAAGTGAGCAGTTCTTC. This gives the protein CASSTLTSGRSEQFF.

This chain uses TRBV5-1 with TRBJ2-5, with 8 nucleotides matching TRBD2. The CDR3 covers 15 residues. Germline CDR1 is SGHRS and CDR2 is YFSETQ. V shed 4 bases and J 5 bases; nucleotides not matched to a gene: 10. The CDR3 sequence is CASSPGGGRWETQYF. The DNA for the CDR3 is TGCGCCAGCAGCCCCGGGGGGGGGCGATGGGAGACCCAGTACTTC.

This clone showed up just a few times. J is TRBJ1-3 and V is TRBV2, with a weak D call TRBD1 (5 bases). Germline V gives CDR1 SNHLY, CDR2 FYNNEI. The CDR3 runs to 13 residues. V lost 8 bases and J 4 bases, leaving 12 bases between the germline ends. CDR3 nucleotide sequence: TGTGCCAGCGGGGCGGACACCGGAAACACCATATATTTT. This encodes CASGADTGNTIYF.

The genes are TRBV10-3 and TRBJ2-3, with TRBD1 as a possible D gene (5 bases). There are 15 residues in the CDR3. In germline, CDR1 is ENHRY, CDR2 SYGVKD. Between the trimmed V and J ends, which lost 2 bases and 3 bases, there was a span of 12 bases. The DNA for the CDR3 is TGTGCCATCAGTGAGCGACTTCCAGGGACAGATACGCAGTATTTT. Translated, it gives CAISERLPGTDTQYF.

Regarding this clone: A junction boundary mismatches the germline segment, possibly from a read error. The rearrangement joins TRBV7-9 to TRBJ2-5; 9 bases map to TRBD1. CDR3 length: 16 residues. The germline V gene has CDR1 SEHNR and CDR2 FQNEAQ (reference sequence). CDR3 sequence reads: CACSWGTGRVEETQYF. DNA for the CDR3: TGTGCCTGCAGCTGGGGGACAGGGAGGGTGGAAGAGACCCAGTACTTC.

This clone has only a few counts. This chain uses TRBV6-6 with TRBJ1-2, with 7 positions matching TRBD1. The CDR3 is 16 amino acids. J lost 2 bases, V lost 7 bases, and 13 bases had no gene match. Germline V lookup: CDR1 MNHNY, CDR2 SVGAGI (reference sequence). The CDR3: CASIPPSGTENYGYTF. CDR3 coding DNA: TGTGCCAGCATCCCACCCTCCGGGACAGAAAACTATGGCTACACCTTC.

The rearrangement links TRBV6-5 to TRBJ2-7, with D tentatively TRBD2 (6 bases). CDR3 size: 14 residues. Germline V gene lookup returns CDR1 MNHEY and CDR2 SVGAGI. V was pared by 6 bases and J by 5 bases, with 17 bases between. CDR3 nucleotides: TGTGCCAGCAGCCCGGGAGTCCATCGTGACGAGCAGTACTTC. Amino acids: CASSPGVHRDEQYF.

The chain links TRBV10-1 to TRBJ2-3; D perhaps matches TRBD2 (6 bases). CDR3 length: 15 amino acids. Per the germline V gene, CDR1 is WNHNN and CDR2 is SYGVQD (reference sequence). V shed 4 bases and J shed 2 bases, with 13 bases lying between them. This CDR3 is CASSGPAGITDTQYF. For the CDR3, the DNA is TGCGCCAGCAGTGGTCCAGCGGGCATCACAGATACGCAGTATTTT.

This clone was seen a few times. CDR3 residues: CASSYPGAETQYF. Written as DNA, the CDR3 is TGTGCCAGCAGTTACCCTGGAGCAGAGACCCAGTACTTC. V gene TRBV6-5 combines with J gene TRBJ2-5; D uncertain. Trimming cost V 2 bases and J 4 bases, with 8 bases left between them. Germline V gene lookup returns CDR1 MNHEY and CDR2 SVGAGI. This CDR3 is built from 13 residues.

This clone occurred once. V usage is TRBV15 and J usage is TRBJ2-7, with 10 bases that match TRBD1. Germline V lookup: CDR1 LNHNV, CDR2 YYDKDF (reference sequence). This CDR3 comprises 15 residues. With 5 bases clipped from V and 3 bases from J, the junction kept 7 bases outside the gene matches. The CDR3 DNA reads TGTGCCACCAGCCCTCGACAGGGGGCTATCTACGAGCAGTACTTC. The encoded protein is CATSPRQGAIYEQYF.

The rearrangement links TRBV7-5 to TRBJ2-1; the DNA was not used to check the table's D call, TRBD2. TRBV7-5 is a documented pseudogene. The CDR3 has 16 amino acids. CDR3 protein: CARSLVAPSSGAEQFF. CDR3 nucleotides: TGTGCCAGAAGCTTAGTGGCGCCCAGCTCGGGAGCTGAGCAGTTCTTC.

The chain uses TRBV18 and TRBJ2-1; tentative D call: TRBD1 (5 bases). The CDR3 loop spans 13 amino acids. The ends were cut back, 6 bases at V and 7 bases at J, with 13 bases in the middle. Germline V gene data show CDR1 as KGHSH and CDR2 as LQKENI. The CDR3 protein is CASSKDTRNEQFF. The CDR3 region has the DNA TGTGCCAGCTCCAAGGACACCCGGAATGAGCAGTTCTTC.

The chain has TRBV9 and TRBJ2-3; 10 nucleotides agree with TRBD2. Trimming cost V 0 bases and J 3 bases; bases outside gene matches: 4. Germline CDR1 and CDR2: SGDLS and YYNGEE. CDR3 length equals 16 residues. The CDR3 DNA follows: TGTGCCAGCAGCGTAGAGGGACTAGCGTTGACAGATACGCAGTATTTT. This translates into CASSVEGLALTDTQYF.

The V and J genes are TRBV27 and TRBJ1-1; 8 bases align to TRBD1. This CDR3 comprises 14 residues. The ends lost 3 bases at V and 3 bases at J; junction bases unmatched: 3. The germline gives CDR1 MNHEY, CDR2 SMNVEV (reference sequence). This CDR3 reads CASSFRQGHTEAFF. The CDR3 nucleotides are TGTGCCAGCAGTTTCCGACAGGGGCACACTGAAGCTTTCTTT.

This clone has a handful of counts. This chain joins TRBV6-5 and TRBJ1-4; TRBD1 matches at 7 bases. CDR3 length equals 14 residues. With V trimmed by 5 bases and J by 7 bases, 7 bases remained unmatched. The germline V gene has CDR1 MNHEY and CDR2 SVGAGI. CDR3 amino acids: CASSLQGGSEKLFF. CDR3 nucleotides: TGTGCCAGCAGTCTTCAGGGGGGAAGTGAAAAACTGTTTTTT.

This clone was detected only a few times. The V gene is TRBV28, the J gene TRBJ2-5; D is possibly TRBD2 (6 bases). The V gene lost 1 base and the J gene lost 2 bases, with 11 bases spanning the gap. The CDR3 is made up of 15 amino acids. The V gene's germline CDR1 is MDHEN and CDR2 SYDVKM. CDR3 DNA sequence: TGTGCCAGCAGTTTATTCCAACGGGGGCAAGAGACCCAGTACTTC. Protein product: CASSLFQRGQETQYF.

The V gene is TRBV5-4, the J gene TRBJ1-5; no definite D call. This CDR3 region has 13 residues. The V and J ends lost 4 bases and 4 bases respectively, with 9 bases between them. Germline loops: CDR1 SGHNT, CDR2 YYREEE (reference sequence). CDR3 region: CASSPEPNQPQHF. The CDR3 DNA reads TGTGCCAGCAGCCCAGAACCTAATCAGCCCCAGCATTTT.

This chain joins TRBV19 and TRBJ2-1; TRBD2 agrees at 15 bases. Germline CDR1 and CDR2: LNHDA and SQIVND (reference sequence). The junction had 4 bases not matched to a gene; V was cut back by 3 bases and J by 1 base. There are 18 residues in the CDR3. The CDR3: CASSILGLAGGSYNEQFF. CDR3 bases: TGTGCCAGTAGTATTCTCGGACTAGCGGGAGGGTCCTACAATGAGCAGTTCTTC.